The 20 T cell receptor beta chains presented below share a single source sample, sequenced in a study of T cell responses to AZD1222 COVID-19 vaccine. Clones were read by immunoSEQ multiplex PCR, and TCRdb kept only the in-frame ones, dropping some. The sample records 90,000 or so clones, 70% to 90% being singletons. The sample was peripheral blood, taken 28 days after the second AZD1222 dose. These receptors were obtained from an adult who received the AZD1222 COVID-19 vaccine.

The chain is built from TRBV29-1 and TRBJ2-3, with TRBD2 identical over 10 bases. V lost 4 bases to trimming and J lost 0 bases; unmatched junction nucleotides: 7. Germline lookup yields CDR1 SQVTM and CDR2 ANQGSEA. The CDR3 length is 16 residues. CDR3 sequence reads: CSVGIAGGPSTDTQYF. The CDR3 nucleotides read TGCAGCGTTGGCATAGCGGGGGGACCTAGCACAGATACGCAGTATTTT.

The chain combines TRBV11-3 with TRBJ2-7; 9 bases match TRBD2. Germline V gene lookup returns CDR1 SGHNT and CDR2 YENEEA. CDR3 size: 15 residues. The trim removed 4 bases at V and 3 bases at J, leaving 7 bases unmatched. CDR3 nucleotides: TGTGCCAGCAGCTCCCGGGTAGCGGGGGACTACGAGCAGTACTTC. Amino acids: CASSSRVAGDYEQYF.

The chain carries TRBV19 and TRBJ1-1, with D possibly matching TRBD1 (5 bases). The CDR3 extends over 14 amino acids. CDR1 and CDR2 (germline): LNHDA, SQIVND (reference sequence). V shed 1 base and J shed 4 bases, with 10 bases lying between them. The CDR3 coding sequence is TGTGCCAGTAGTATAGGAAACCAGGGCACTGAAGCTTTCTTT. This sequence encodes CASSIGNQGTEAFF.

The chain is built from TRBV6-5 and TRBJ2-5; the D call may be TRBD1 or TRBD2 (5 bases each). Germline-derived CDR1 and CDR2 are MNHEY and SVGAGI. This CDR3 has 15 residues. V was clipped by 1 base and J by 5 bases, with 14 bases between them. DNA for the CDR3: TGTGCCAGCAGTTACTGGGCAGAAGGGACGGAGACCCAGTACTTC. Its protein is CASSYWAEGTETQYF.

This chain connects TRBV6-5 to TRBJ1-6, with TRBD1 as a possible D gene (6 bases). The CDR3 length is 14 residues. Germline CDR1 MNHEY, CDR2 SVGAGI. Trimming shortened V by 10 bases and J by 8 bases, and 18 bases separated the two germline ends. The CDR3 reads CAIRQATGDSPLHF. CDR3 DNA sequence: TGTGCCATCAGACAGGCCACGGGGGATTCACCCCTCCACTTT.

The chain is built from TRBV18 and TRBJ1-2; 7 bases are shared with TRBD1. CDR1 KGHSH and CDR2 LQKENI come from the germline V gene. V was pared by 0 bases and J by 6 bases, with 7 bases of the junction left unmatched. The CDR3 runs to 15 residues. The CDR3 region has the DNA TGTGCCAGCTCACCACCCAACAGGGGATCGGATGGCTACACCTTC. This codes for CASSPPNRGSDGYTF.

V is TRBV6-4 and J is TRBJ2-7; D tentatively reads TRBD1 or TRBD2 (5 bases each). CDR1 and CDR2 (germline): MRHNA, SNTAGT. The CDR3 spans 13 residues. V shed 8 bases and J shed 0 bases, with 11 bases lying between them. CDR3 in DNA: TGTGCCAGCGGGGGTCACCTCTCCTACGAGCAGTACTTC. Translating it yields CASGGHLSYEQYF.

The chain carries TRBV19 and TRBJ1-5, with D maybe TRBD1 (6 bases). Germline CDR1 and CDR2: LNHDA and SQIVND (reference sequence). Trimming pared 4 bases from V and 9 bases from J, leaving 16 bases between. This CDR3 is 14 amino acids long. The CDR3 bases are TGTGCCAGTAGTACGATGACAGGCCCTCCGCCCCAGCATTTT. Encoded protein: CASSTMTGPPPQHF. Combining the CDR3 with reference TRBV19 and TRBJ1-5 gives the whole variable domain DGGITQSPKYLFRKEGQNVTLSCEQNLNHDAMYWYRQDPGQGLRLIYYSQIVNDFQKGDIAEGYSVSREKKESFPLTVTSAQKNPTAFYLCASSTMTGPPPQHFGDGTRLSIL.

Only a few counts were recorded for this clone. The chain employs TRBV4-2 and TRBJ2-5, with 7 bases aligning to TRBD2. CDR3 length: 13 residues. V dropped 4 bases and J dropped 4; count of bases not matched to a gene: 3. Germline loops: CDR1 LGHNA, CDR2 YNFKEQ. The CDR3 sequence: CASSPGGGETQYF. DNA for the CDR3: TGTGCCAGCAGCCCCGGCGGGGGAGAGACCCAGTACTTC.

V gene TRBV18 combines with J gene TRBJ1-1; D remains unclear. Trimming took off 2 bases at V and 7 bases at J, with 11 bases between the two ends. The CDR3 loop spans 13 amino acids. Germline assignment: CDR1 KGHSH and CDR2 LQKENI. The CDR3 region has the DNA TGTGCCAGCTCACCAAACACACCGGTTGAAGCTTTCTTT. Protein sequence: CASSPNTPVEAFF.

V gene TRBV19 combines with J gene TRBJ1-1; 9 positions match TRBD1. The V and J ends lost 7 bases and 3 bases, in that order; junction bases with no gene match: 15. Germline V lookup: CDR1 LNHDA, CDR2 SQIVND (reference sequence). CDR3 length equals 17 residues. The CDR3 DNA sequence: TGTGCCAGTAATAAGAGAGGACAGGGGTGTTGCGACACTGAAGCTTTCTTT. Its protein product is CASNKRGQGCCDTEAFF.

The chain joins TRBV7-9 to TRBJ1-2, with TRBD1 matching over 8 bases. This CDR3 is 16 amino acids long. The germline V gene has CDR1 SEHNR and CDR2 FQNEAQ (reference sequence). Losses at the gene ends were 5 bases for V and 3 bases for J; bases not matched to a gene: 11. In nucleotides, the CDR3 is TGTGCCAGCAGCGGCGGCCGGACAGGGTTCGACTATGGCTACACCTTC. It translates to CASSGGRTGFDYGYTF. Filled out from reference TRBV7-9 and TRBJ1-2, the complete variable domain reads DTGVSQNPRHKITKRGQNVTFRCDPISEHNRLYWYRQTLGQGPEFLTYFQNEAQLEKSRLLSDRFSAERPKGSFSTLEIQRTEQGDSAMYLCASSGGRTGFDYGYTFGSGTRLTVV.

Remarks on this clone: A much larger clone lies a single base off, so this may be a read error. The chain couples TRBV6-2 or TRBV6-3 to TRBJ2-3, with 12 positions matching TRBD2. The CDR3 length is 15 residues. The ends lost 4 bases at V and 2 bases at J; junction bases unmatched: 1. Germline values: CDR1 MNHEY, CDR2 SVGEGT. Written as DNA, the CDR3 is TGTGCCAGCAGTTCTAGCGGGGGGGCCACAGATACGCAGTATTTT. It translates to CASSSSGGATDTQYF.

The V gene is TRBV5-1, the J gene TRBJ1-2; unclear D gene. The germline gives CDR1 SGHRS, CDR2 YFSETQ. Trimming shortened V by 0 bases and J by 0 bases, and 9 bases separated the two germline ends. The CDR3 consists of 15 residues. The DNA of the CDR3 is TGCGCCAGCAGCTTGGCGCTCAGCACTAACTATGGCTACACCTTC. The encoded protein is CASSLALSTNYGYTF.

The chain couples TRBV9 to TRBJ1-6; D is undetermined. The CDR3 covers 15 residues. V was pared by 7 bases and J by 0 bases, with 11 bases between. The germline CDR1 and CDR2 sequences are SGDLS and YYNGEE. CDR3 loop: CASAPISSYNSPLHF. DNA of the CDR3: TGTGCCAGCGCACCAATAAGCTCCTATAATTCACCCCTCCACTTT.

The genes are TRBV27 and TRBJ2-1; a possible D gene is TRBD2 (5 bases). The germline gives CDR1 MNHEY, CDR2 SMNVEV (reference sequence). The CDR3 covers 14 residues. V gave up 8 bases and J gave up 1 base, with 12 bases separating them. CDR3 sequence reads: CASLASSSYNEQFF. CDR3 nucleotides: TGTGCCAGCCTGGCTAGCAGTTCCTACAATGAGCAGTTCTTC.

The chain carries TRBV5-1 and TRBJ2-7, with D unresolved. This CDR3 region has 11 residues. Germline CDR1 and CDR2: SGHRS and YFSETQ. V shed 4 bases and J shed 3 bases, with 5 bases lying between them. The CDR3 loop reads CASSPGYEQYF. DNA for the CDR3: TGCGCCAGCAGCCCAGGCTACGAGCAGTACTTC.

The chain links TRBV6-5 to TRBJ2-7; D possibly corresponds to TRBD1 (6 bases). CDR1 is MNHEY and CDR2 is SVGAGI in the germline V gene. This CDR3 has 12 residues. V was clipped by 6 bases and J by 3 bases, with 9 bases between them. The CDR3 DNA reads TGTGCCAGCAGGATACAGGGCTACGAGCAGTACTTC. As protein: CASRIQGYEQYF.

The V call is TRBV10-3, the J call TRBJ1-1; 9 bases line up with TRBD1. Germline lookup yields CDR1 ENHRY and CDR2 SYGVKD. The CDR3 extends over 12 amino acids. The trim removed 2 bases at V and 9 bases at J, leaving 1 base unmatched. The CDR3 DNA reads TGTGCCATCAGTGAGACAGGGGGCCAAGCTTTCTTT. The encoded protein is CAISETGGQAFF.

The V and J genes are TRBV19 and TRBJ2-6, with D unresolved. The germline CDR1 and CDR2 sequences are LNHDA and SQIVND (reference sequence). Trimming left V 3 bases short and J 0 bases short, with 9 bases between. This CDR3 spans 16 amino acids. CDR3 sequence: CASSINAFSGANVLTF. Here the CDR3 DNA reads TGTGCCAGTAGTATCAATGCCTTCTCTGGGGCCAACGTCCTGACTTTC.